Sequencing of this T cell receptor (beta chain) was carried out in a study of beta chain features in type 1 diabetes. Points from the study as a whole: In comparison with healthy donors, patients had naive, central memory and Treg TCRB repertoires that appeared more similar. All four CD4+ subsets from Type 1 diabetes patients carried moderately but significantly shorter TCRB CDR3s.

The isolated RNA, all of it, was reverse transcribed, so expressed TCRB transcripts were what got sequenced. An average of approximately 3.6 million reads was obtained for naive, central memory and regulatory T cell samples. Some clones are missing from TCRdb's copy, which holds only in-frame ones; the method was immunoSEQ multiplex PCR. The table has 150,000 to 200,000 clones, 8.5% to 10% seen once. As to this clone: Its specificity is unknown.

Trimming removed 5 bases at V and 4 bases at J, with 8 bases between. Germline V gives CDR1 SGHRS, CDR2 YFSETQ. This CDR3 is 12 amino acids long. The chain joins TRBV5-1 to TRBJ2-3; D gene uncertain. Sequenced: central memory CD4+ T cells from blood. This clonotype was obtained from a woman aged 25 to 45 with type 1 diabetes. The CDR3 reads CASSYGADTQYF. The CDR3 DNA reads as TGCGCCAGCAGTTATGGAGCAGATACGCAGTATTTT.